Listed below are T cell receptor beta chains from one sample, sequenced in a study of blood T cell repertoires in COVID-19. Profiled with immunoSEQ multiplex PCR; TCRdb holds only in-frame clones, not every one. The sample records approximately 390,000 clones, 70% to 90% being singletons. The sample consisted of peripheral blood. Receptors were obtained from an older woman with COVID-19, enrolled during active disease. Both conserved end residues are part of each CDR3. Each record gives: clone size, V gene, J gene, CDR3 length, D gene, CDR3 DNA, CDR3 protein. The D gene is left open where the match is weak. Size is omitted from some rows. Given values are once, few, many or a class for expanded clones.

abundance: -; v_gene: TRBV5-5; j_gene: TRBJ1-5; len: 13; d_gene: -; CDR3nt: TGTGCCAGCAGCTTGGAAGAGGGACAGCCCCAGCATTTT; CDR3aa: CASSLEEGQPQHF
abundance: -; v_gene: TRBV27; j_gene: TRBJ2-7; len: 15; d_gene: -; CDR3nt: TGTGCCAGCAGTTTAGGCGGAGTGAGCTCCTACGAGCAGTACTTC; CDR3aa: CASSLGGVSSYEQYF
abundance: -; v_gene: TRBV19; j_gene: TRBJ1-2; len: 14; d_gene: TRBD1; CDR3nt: TGTGCCAGTCTTGAAACGGGACAGTTCTATGGCTACACCTTC; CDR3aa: CASLETGQFYGYTF
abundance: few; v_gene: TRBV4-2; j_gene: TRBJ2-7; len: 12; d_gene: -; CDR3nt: TGTGCCAGCAGCTTCCTAGGTGCCGAGCAGTACTTC; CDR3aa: CASSFLGAEQYF
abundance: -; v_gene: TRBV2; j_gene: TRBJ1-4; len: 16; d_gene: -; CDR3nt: TGTGCCAGCAGTGAACGGGCCAGGGGAACTAATGAAAAACTGTTTTTT; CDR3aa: CASSERARGTNEKLFF
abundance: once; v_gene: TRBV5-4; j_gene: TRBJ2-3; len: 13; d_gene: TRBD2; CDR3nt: TGTGCCAGCAGCTCCACCGGGAGGGATACGCAGTATTTT; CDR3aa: CASSSTGRDTQYF
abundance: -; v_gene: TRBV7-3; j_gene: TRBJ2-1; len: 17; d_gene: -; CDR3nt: TGTGCCAGCAGCTTAACGCCCTCCAGGGGACGCTACAATGAGCAGTTCTTC; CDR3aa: CASSLTPSRGRYNEQFF
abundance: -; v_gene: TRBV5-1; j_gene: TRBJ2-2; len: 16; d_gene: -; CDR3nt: TGCGCCAGCAGCCCCTATCTCCCTGAAAACACCGGGGAGCTGTTTTTT; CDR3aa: CASSPYLPENTGELFF
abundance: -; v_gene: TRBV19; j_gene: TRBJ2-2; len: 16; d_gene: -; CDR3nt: TGTGCCAGTAGCCAGTCAGCGGTGTCTGACACCGGGGAGCTGTTTTTT; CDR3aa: CASSQSAVSDTGELFF
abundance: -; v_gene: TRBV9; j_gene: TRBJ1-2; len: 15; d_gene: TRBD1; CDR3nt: TGTGCCAGCAGCCCGGGGACAGGGGTGGAGTATGGCTACACCTTC; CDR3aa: CASSPGTGVEYGYTF
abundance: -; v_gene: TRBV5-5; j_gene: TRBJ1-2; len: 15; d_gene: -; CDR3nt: TGTGCCAGCAGCGGCCGGACAGATCTACACTATGGCTACACCTTC; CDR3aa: CASSGRTDLHYGYTF
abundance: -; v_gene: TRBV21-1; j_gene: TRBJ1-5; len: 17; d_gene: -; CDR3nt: TGTGCCAGCAGCAAAGTAACTGAGGGGGCGGGCAATCAGCCCCAGCATTTT; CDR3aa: CASSKVTEGAGNQPQHF
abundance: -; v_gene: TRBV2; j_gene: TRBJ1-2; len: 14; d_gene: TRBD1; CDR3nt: TGTGCCAGTCCCCGGGACAGGGGAAAAAATGGCTACACCTTC; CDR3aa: CASPRDRGKNGYTF
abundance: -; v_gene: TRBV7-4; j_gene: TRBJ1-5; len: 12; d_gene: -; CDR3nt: TGTGCCAGCAACCTCTCGGTACAGCCCCAGCATTTT; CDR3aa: CASNLSVQPQHF
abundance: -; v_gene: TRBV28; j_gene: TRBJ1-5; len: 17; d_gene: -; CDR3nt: TGTGCCAGCAGTTCCCTTCAGGTGGGTTCTAGCAATCAGCCCCAGCATTTT; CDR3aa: CASSSLQVGSSNQPQHF
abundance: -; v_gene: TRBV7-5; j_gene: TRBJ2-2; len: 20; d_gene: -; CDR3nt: TGTGTCAGAAGGCCCGGCTACCGGCGGTATACATCAATATGGACCGGGGAGCTGTTTTTT; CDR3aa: CVRRPGYRRYTSIWTGELFF
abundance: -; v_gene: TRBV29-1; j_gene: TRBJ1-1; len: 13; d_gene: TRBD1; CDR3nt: TGCAGCGTTTTAGCAGGGGGGCCTGGTGAAGCTTTCTTT; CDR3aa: CSVLAGGPGEAFF